One and the same sample provided the 20 T cell receptor beta chains below, sequenced in a study of blood T cell repertoires in COVID-19 (dated by TCRdb to the early 2020s). Libraries came from the immunoSEQ multiplex PCR assay. TCRdb stores this immuneACCESS table with in-frame sequences only. Part of the clones is absent; in the studies checked, under half of the shortfall reflects unresolved V genes, and no reason is known for the rest. The sample table contains some 22,000 clones; only one count was recorded for 86% of them. Roughly a quarter of the sample rests with the top ten. Sequencing was carried out using peripheral blood. The receptors stem from a human donor with active COVID-19. The donor label of this sample is uncertain.

V is TRBV5-1 and J is TRBJ1-4; 7 nucleotides match TRBD1. CDR1 is SGHRS, CDR2 YFSETQ, per germline. CDR3 length equals 14 residues. V shed 4 bases and J 8 bases; nucleotides not matched to a gene: 8. The CDR3 bases are TGCGCCAGCAGCCCGGACAGGAGACTAGAAAAACTGTTTTTT. Protein: CASSPDRRLEKLFF.

This rearrangement joins TRBV28 to TRBJ1-3, with D hard to call. This CDR3 comprises 14 residues. Germline loops: CDR1 MDHEN, CDR2 SYDVKM. Trimming removed 5 bases from V and 5 bases from J, with 13 bases in between. CDR3 bases: TGTGCCAGCAGTAACCCGGGAATGCGAAACACCATATATTTT. Its translation is CASSNPGMRNTIYF.

V is TRBV29-1 and J is TRBJ2-3; 7 bases are a match to TRBD2. CDR1 is SQVTM, CDR2 ANQGSEA, per germline. The CDR3 sequence is 13 residues long. J lost 4 bases, V lost 4 bases, and 5 bases had no gene match. The CDR3 sequence is CSVGGGPADTQYF. The CDR3, as DNA: TGCAGCGTTGGGGGAGGGCCTGCAGATACGCAGTATTTT.

Only one count was recorded for this clone. This chain joins TRBV6-6 and TRBJ2-2; 8 bases fit TRBD1. The V and J ends lost 6 bases and 3 bases, in that order; junction bases with no gene match: 15. Germline CDR1 is MNHNY and CDR2 is SVGAGI (reference sequence). This CDR3 comprises 18 residues. CDR3 amino acids: CASSRIQRTGRHTGELFF. DNA of the CDR3: TGTGCCAGCAGCCGAATACAAAGGACAGGGCGACACACCGGGGAGCTGTTTTTT.

This chain uses TRBV4-1 with TRBJ2-1; 9 nucleotides align to TRBD2. With V trimmed by 3 bases and J by 8 bases, 11 bases remained unmatched. Looked up from germline, CDR1 is MGHRA and CDR2 is YSYEKL. The CDR3 spans 16 residues. The CDR3 coding sequence is TGCGCCAGCAGCCACCGCGAGGTAGCGGGAGTGGATGAGCAGTTCTTC. Protein product: CASSHREVAGVDEQFF.

This sequence joins TRBV28 and TRBJ1-5; the D is unclear. Germline loops: CDR1 MDHEN, CDR2 SYDVKM. The V and J ends lost 0 bases and 2 bases respectively, with 5 bases between them. This CDR3 spans 14 amino acids. The CDR3 reads CASSLWQGNQPQHF. Here the CDR3 DNA reads TGTGCCAGCAGTTTATGGCAGGGCAATCAGCCCCAGCATTTT.

This clone showed up just once. The chain couples TRBV2 to TRBJ1-5; D not resolved. V lost 2 bases and J 0 bases, leaving 14 bases between the germline ends. CDR3 length equals 17 residues. The germline V gene encodes CDR1 SNHLY and CDR2 FYNNEI. The CDR3: CASSERRTFSSNQPQHF. The CDR3 DNA follows: TGTGCCAGCAGTGAACGCCGTACCTTTAGTAGCAATCAGCCCCAGCATTTT.

V and J are TRBV5-1 and TRBJ2-7; 8 bases agree with TRBD1. The CDR3 loop spans 14 amino acids. V dropped 0 bases and J dropped 5; count of bases not matched to a gene: 4. The germline CDR1 and CDR2 sequences are SGHRS and YFSETQ. CDR3 DNA: TGCGCCAGCAGCTTGGGCGCAGGGGGCAACGAGCAGTACTTC. This sequence encodes CASSLGAGGNEQYF.

This clone was seen once. V is TRBV12-3 or TRBV12-4 and J is TRBJ1-2; D uncertain. The CDR3 consists of 13 residues. Trimming took 5 bases from V and 4 from J, leaving 11 bases between them. CDR3 coding DNA: TGTGCCAGCAGTCCAGAGGGCCTCTATGGCTACACCTTC. Its protein product is CASSPEGLYGYTF.

This sequence joins TRBV6-2 or TRBV6-3 and TRBJ2-3; unclear D gene. Trimming left V 0 bases short and J 5 bases short, with 9 bases between. Germline-derived CDR1 and CDR2 are MNHEY and SVGEGT. The CDR3 totals 14 residues. CDR3 sequence (DNA): TGTGCCAGCAGTTACTCCAACTTTCAAGATACGCAGTATTTT. Translating it yields CASSYSNFQDTQYF.

The chain has TRBV9 and TRBJ2-7; D is possibly TRBD2 (5 bases). V was trimmed by 4 bases and J by 3 bases, leaving 11 bases between them. The length of the CDR3 is 13 residues. In germline, CDR1 is SGDLS, CDR2 YYNGEE. In DNA, the CDR3 is TGTGCCAGCAGCTCCGGGGAGATCTACGAGCAGTACTTC. Its protein is CASSSGEIYEQYF.

The V gene is TRBV3-1 (or the pseudogene TRBV3-2), the J gene TRBJ1-1, with D hard to call. CDR3 length: 15 residues. CDR1 and CDR2 from the germline V gene are LGHDT and YNNKEL (reference sequence). V dropped 2 bases and J dropped 0 bases, with 10 bases sitting between them. CDR3 nucleotides: TGTGCCAGCAGCCAATATTCCAGGCTGAACACTGAAGCTTTCTTT. Protein: CASSQYSRLNTEAFF.

This clone showed up just a few times. This chain joins TRBV7-8 and TRBJ1-6, with 11 bases that match TRBD1. The CDR3 has 17 amino acids. After removal of 2 bases from V and 6 bases from J, the junction contained 6 bases not matched to a gene. Germline values: CDR1 SGHVS, CDR2 FQNEAQ. Here the CDR3 DNA reads TGTGCCAGCAGCTTAAAATGGGGACAGGGGGGTAATTCACCCCTCCACTTT. Protein: CASSLKWGQGGNSPLHF.

The gene calls are TRBV7-3 and TRBJ2-3, with 9 bases aligning to TRBD1. Germline V gives CDR1 SGHTA, CDR2 FQGTGA. CDR3 length: 15 residues. V trimming: 4 bases; J trimming: 6 bases; junction bases outside the gene matches: 8. The CDR3 bases are TGTGCCAGCAGCTCCTTGGGACAGGGAACCGATACGCAGTATTTT. This encodes CASSSLGQGTDTQYF.

The chain joins TRBV5-1 to TRBJ2-3; 7 nucleotides line up with TRBD2. Germline-derived CDR1 and CDR2 are SGHRS and YFSETQ. The J segment lost 5 bases and the V segment lost 4 bases, leaving 7 bases of the junction unmatched. This CDR3 contains 14 residues. The CDR3 DNA reads as TGCGCCAGCAGCCTAGCGGAGTCAAGAGATACGCAGTATTTT. Its protein product is CASSLAESRDTQYF.

The chain joins TRBV5-4 to TRBJ2-3, with TRBD2 identical over 10 bases. This CDR3 spans 15 amino acids. With 0 bases clipped from V and 6 bases from J, the junction kept 4 bases outside the gene matches. Germline V lookup: CDR1 SGHNT, CDR2 YYREEE (reference sequence). In DNA, the CDR3 is TGTGCCAGCAGCTTGGCGGGTAGCGGGAGGGATACGCAGTATTTT. Translated: CASSLAGSGRDTQYF.

The chain couples TRBV5-1 to TRBJ2-7; 9 nucleotides match TRBD2. This CDR3 spans 13 amino acids. Germline lookup yields CDR1 SGHRS and CDR2 YFSETQ. With 2 bases clipped from V and 3 bases from J, the junction kept 0 bases outside the gene matches. This CDR3 reads CASSFSGSYEQYF. Here the CDR3 DNA reads TGCGCCAGCAGCTTTAGCGGGAGCTACGAGCAGTACTTC.

The gene calls are TRBV21-1 and TRBJ2-5; the table's D gene call, TRBD1, was not cross checked with the DNA. TRBV21-1 counts as a pseudogene. The CDR3 is 15 amino acids. CDR3 coding DNA: TGTGCCAGCAGCAAAGCGCGACAGCGCTCAAAGACCCAGTACTTC. Residues: CASSKARQRSKTQYF.

This clone showed up just a few times. This chain uses TRBV7-3 with TRBJ2-3; D is possibly TRBD2 (5 bases). V gave up 4 bases and J gave up 3 bases, with 8 bases separating them. Germline assignment: CDR1 SGHTA and CDR2 FQGTGA. The CDR3 extends over 13 amino acids. The CDR3 region is CASSSTGTDTQYF. For the CDR3, the DNA is TGTGCCAGCAGCTCCACGGGAACAGATACGCAGTATTTT.

The chain links TRBV27 to TRBJ1-1, with 7 nucleotides matching TRBD1. V was clipped by 5 bases and J by 4 bases; unmatched bases: 4. CDR3 size: 13 residues. Per the germline V gene, CDR1 is MNHEY and CDR2 is SMNVEV (reference sequence). The CDR3 nucleotides are TGTGCCAGCAGTCCCTCAGGGGGCACTGAAGCTTTCTTT. Translating gives CASSPSGGTEAFF.